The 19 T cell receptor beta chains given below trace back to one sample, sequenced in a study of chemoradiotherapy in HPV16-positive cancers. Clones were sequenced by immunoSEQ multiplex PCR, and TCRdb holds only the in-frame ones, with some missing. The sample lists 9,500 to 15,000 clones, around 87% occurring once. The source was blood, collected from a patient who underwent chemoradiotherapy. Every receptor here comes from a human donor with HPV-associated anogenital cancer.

CDR3 nucleotides: TGTGCCAGCAGTTGGGACAGGGCTCGAGCCAACTATGGCTACACCTTC. Encoded protein: CASSWDRARANYGYTF. This chain links TRBV6-6 with TRBJ1-2; 9 nucleotides line up with TRBD1. The CDR3 has 16 amino acids. With 4 bases clipped from V and 2 bases from J, the junction kept 8 bases outside the gene matches. Per germline, CDR1 MNHNY and CDR2 SVGAGI (reference sequence).

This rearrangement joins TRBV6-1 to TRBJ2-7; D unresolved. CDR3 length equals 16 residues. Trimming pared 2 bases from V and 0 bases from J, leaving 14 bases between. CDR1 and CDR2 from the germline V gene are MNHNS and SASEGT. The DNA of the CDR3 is TGTGCCAGCAGTGAATACGGCGGTGATAGCTCCTACGAGCAGTACTTC. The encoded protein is CASSEYGGDSSYEQYF.

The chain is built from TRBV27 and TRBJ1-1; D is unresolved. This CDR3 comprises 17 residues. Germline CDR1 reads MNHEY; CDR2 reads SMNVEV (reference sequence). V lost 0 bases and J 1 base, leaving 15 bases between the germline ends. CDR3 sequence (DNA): TGTGCCAGCAGTTTATCGGCTTTTTACGGAAAGAACACTGAAGCTTTCTTT. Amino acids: CASSLSAFYGKNTEAFF.

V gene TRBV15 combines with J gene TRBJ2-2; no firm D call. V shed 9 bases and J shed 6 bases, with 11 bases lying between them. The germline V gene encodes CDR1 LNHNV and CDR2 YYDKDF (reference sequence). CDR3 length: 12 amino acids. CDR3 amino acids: CATNSWAGELFF. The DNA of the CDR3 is TGTGCCACTAACTCGTGGGCCGGGGAGCTGTTTTTT.

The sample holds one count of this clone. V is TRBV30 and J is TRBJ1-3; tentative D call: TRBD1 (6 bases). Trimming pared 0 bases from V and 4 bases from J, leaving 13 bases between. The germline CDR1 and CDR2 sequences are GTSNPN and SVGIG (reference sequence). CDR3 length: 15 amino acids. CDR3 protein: CAWSVTWGRGNTIYF. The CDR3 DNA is TGTGCCTGGAGTGTAACCTGGGGGCGAGGAAACACCATATATTTT.

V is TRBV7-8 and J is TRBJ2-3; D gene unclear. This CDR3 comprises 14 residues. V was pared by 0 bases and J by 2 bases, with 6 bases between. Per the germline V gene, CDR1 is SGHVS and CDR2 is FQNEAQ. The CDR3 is CASSLAPITDTQYF. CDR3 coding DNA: TGTGCCAGCAGCTTAGCGCCGATCACAGATACGCAGTATTTT.

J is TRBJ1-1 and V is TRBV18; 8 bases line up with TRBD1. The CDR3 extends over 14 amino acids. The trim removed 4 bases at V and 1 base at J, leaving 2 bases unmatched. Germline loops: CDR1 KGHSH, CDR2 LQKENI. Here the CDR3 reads CASSHRGGNTEAFF. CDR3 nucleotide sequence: TGTGCCAGCTCACACAGGGGGGGGAACACTGAAGCTTTCTTT.

The CDR3 sequence: CASSLGGGGYTF. The DNA of the CDR3 is TGTGCCAGCAGCTTAGGCGGCGGTGGCTACACCTTC. The V call is TRBV7-6, the J call TRBJ1-2, with D uncertain. V was shortened by 1 base and J by 7 bases, with 7 bases between the two germline ends. Per germline, CDR1 SGHVS and CDR2 FNYEAQ. The CDR3 is 12 amino acids.

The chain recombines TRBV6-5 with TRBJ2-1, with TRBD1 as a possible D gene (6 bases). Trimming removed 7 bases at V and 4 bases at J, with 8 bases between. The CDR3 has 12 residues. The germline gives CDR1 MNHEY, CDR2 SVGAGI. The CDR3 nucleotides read TGTGCCAGCACAGGACAGTACAATGAGCAGTTCTTC. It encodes CASTGQYNEQFF.

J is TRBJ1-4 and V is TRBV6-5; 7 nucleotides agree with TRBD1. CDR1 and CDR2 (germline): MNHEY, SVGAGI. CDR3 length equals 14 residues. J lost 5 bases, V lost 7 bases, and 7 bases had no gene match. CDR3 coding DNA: TGTGCCAGCACCCAGGACAGGAACAATGAAAAACTGTTTTTT. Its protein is CASTQDRNNEKLFF.

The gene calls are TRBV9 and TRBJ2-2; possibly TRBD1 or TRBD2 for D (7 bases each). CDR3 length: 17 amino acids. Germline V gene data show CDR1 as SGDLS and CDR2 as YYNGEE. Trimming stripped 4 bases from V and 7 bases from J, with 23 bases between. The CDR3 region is CASSTWGGGESHGELFF. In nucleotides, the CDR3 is TGTGCCAGCAGCACCTGGGGAGGGGGCGAAAGTCACGGGGAGCTGTTTTTT.

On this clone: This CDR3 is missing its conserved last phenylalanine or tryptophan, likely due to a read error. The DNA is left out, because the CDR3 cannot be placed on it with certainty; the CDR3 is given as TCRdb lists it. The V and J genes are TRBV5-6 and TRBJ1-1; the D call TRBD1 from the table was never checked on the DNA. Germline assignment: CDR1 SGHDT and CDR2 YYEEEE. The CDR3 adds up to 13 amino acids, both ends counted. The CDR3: CASSPGVTGLHGL.

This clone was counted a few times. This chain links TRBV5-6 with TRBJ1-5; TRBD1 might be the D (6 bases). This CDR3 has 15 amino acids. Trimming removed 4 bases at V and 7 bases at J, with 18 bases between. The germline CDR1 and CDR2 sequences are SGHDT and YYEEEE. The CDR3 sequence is CASSLRGKGLQPQHF. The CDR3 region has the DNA TGTGCCAGCAGCCTCAGGGGAAAGGGTCTACAGCCCCAGCATTTT.

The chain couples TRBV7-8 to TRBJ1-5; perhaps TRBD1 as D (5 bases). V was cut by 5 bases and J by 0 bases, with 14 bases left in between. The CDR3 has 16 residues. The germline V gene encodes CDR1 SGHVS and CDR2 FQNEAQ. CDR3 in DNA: TGTGCCAGCAGCCCCCGAGACAGAAATAGCAATCAGCCCCAGCATTTT. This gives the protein CASSPRDRNSNQPQHF.

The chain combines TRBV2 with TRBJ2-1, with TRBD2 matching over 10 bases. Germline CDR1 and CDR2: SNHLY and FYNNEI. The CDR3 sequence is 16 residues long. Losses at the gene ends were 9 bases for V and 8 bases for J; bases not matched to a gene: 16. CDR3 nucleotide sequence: TGTGCCAGTGGGGGAACTAGCGGGGATCTGGGCGATGAGCAGTTCTTC. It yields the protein CASGGTSGDLGDEQFF.

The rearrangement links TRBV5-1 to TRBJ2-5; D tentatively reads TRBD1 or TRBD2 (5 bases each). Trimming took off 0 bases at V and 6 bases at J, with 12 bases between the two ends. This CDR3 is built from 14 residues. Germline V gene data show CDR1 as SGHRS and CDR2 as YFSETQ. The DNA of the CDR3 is TGCGCCAGCAGCTTGGATGAGGGGCAAAAGACCCAGTACTTC. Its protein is CASSLDEGQKTQYF.

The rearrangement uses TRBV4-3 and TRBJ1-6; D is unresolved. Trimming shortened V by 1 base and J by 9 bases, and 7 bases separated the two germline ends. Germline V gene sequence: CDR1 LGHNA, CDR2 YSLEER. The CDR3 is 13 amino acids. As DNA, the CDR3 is TGCGCCAGCAGCCAAGTAAAATTTTCACCCCTCCACTTT. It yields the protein CASSQVKFSPLHF.

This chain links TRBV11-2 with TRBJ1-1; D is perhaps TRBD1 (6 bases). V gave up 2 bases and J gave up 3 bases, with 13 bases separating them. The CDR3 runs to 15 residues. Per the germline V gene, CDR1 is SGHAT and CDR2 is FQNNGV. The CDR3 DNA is TGTGCCAGCAGCTTACGAGGGGGGGGCCACACTGAAGCTTTCTTT. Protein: CASSLRGGGHTEAFF.

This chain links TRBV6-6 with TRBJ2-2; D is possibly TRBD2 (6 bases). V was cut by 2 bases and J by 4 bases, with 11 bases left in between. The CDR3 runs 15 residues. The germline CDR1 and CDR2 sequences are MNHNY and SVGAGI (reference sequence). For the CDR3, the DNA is TGTGCCAGCAGTTACCCCGGGGGTCGCACCGGGGAGCTGTTTTTT. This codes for CASSYPGGRTGELFF.